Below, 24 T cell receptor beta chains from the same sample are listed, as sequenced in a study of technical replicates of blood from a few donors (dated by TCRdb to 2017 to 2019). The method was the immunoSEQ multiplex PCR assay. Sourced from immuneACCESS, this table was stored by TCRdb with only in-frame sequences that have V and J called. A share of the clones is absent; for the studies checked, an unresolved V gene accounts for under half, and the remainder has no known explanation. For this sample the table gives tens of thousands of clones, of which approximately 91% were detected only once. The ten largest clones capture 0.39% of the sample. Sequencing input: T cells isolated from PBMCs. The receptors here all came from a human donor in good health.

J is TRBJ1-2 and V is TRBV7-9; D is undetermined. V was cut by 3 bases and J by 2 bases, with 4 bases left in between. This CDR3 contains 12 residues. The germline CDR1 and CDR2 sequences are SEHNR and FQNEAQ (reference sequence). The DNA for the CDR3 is TGTGCCAGCAGCTTTCAGAACTATGGCTACACCTTC. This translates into CASSFQNYGYTF.

The CDR3 loop reads CASRLGTTTGELFF. The CDR3 DNA reads TGTGCCAGCAGACTAGGGACAACTACCGGGGAGCTGTTTTTT. The rearrangement joins TRBV7-2 to TRBJ2-2, with D tentatively TRBD1 (6 bases). From germline, CDR1 is SGHTA and CDR2 FQGNSA. V dropped 6 bases and J dropped 5 bases, with 13 bases sitting between them. The CDR3 consists of 14 residues.

The CDR3 loop is CASSLGAGSSYNEQFF. CDR3 sequence (DNA): TGTGCCAGCAGCTTAGGAGCGGGTAGCTCCTACAATGAGCAGTTCTTC. The chain employs TRBV7-3 and TRBJ2-1, with a tentative D call TRBD2 (6 bases). CDR1 is SGHTA and CDR2 is FQGTGA in the germline V gene. The CDR3 totals 16 residues. The ends were cut back, 2 bases at V and 0 bases at J, with 11 bases in the middle. Full variable domain (remainder filled in from reference TRBV7-3 and TRBJ2-1): GAGVSQTPSNKVTEKGKYVELRCDPISGHTALYWYRQSLGQGPEFLIYFQGTGAADDSGLPNDRFFAVRPEGSVSTLKIQRTERGDSAVYLCASSLGAGSSYNEQFFGPGTRLTVL.

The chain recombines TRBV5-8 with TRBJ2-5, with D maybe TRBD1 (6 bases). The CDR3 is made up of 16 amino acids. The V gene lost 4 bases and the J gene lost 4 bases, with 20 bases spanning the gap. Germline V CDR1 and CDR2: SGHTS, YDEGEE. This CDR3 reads CASSLPGHRARETQYF. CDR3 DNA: TGTGCCAGCAGCCTACCGGGACATAGGGCTCGAGAGACCCAGTACTTC.

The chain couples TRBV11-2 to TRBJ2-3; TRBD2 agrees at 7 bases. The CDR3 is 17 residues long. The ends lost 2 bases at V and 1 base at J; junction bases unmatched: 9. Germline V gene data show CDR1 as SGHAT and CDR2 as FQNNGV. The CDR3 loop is CASSLLGGSAGTDTQYF. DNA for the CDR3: TGTGCCAGCAGCTTACTTGGCGGGAGTGCGGGCACAGATACGCAGTATTTT.

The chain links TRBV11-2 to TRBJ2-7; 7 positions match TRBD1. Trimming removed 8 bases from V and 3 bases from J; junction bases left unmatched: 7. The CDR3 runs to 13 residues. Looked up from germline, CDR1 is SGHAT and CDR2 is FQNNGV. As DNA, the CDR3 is TGTGCCAGCCAGATCGCAGGGGGCTACGAGCAGTACTTC. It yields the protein CASQIAGGYEQYF.

The CDR3 sequence: CASTGTGYEQYF. CDR3 DNA: TGTGCCAGCACCGGGACAGGCTACGAGCAGTACTTC. The rearrangement uses TRBV6-5 and TRBJ2-7; 8 bases are a match to TRBD1. CDR3 length: 12 residues. The V segment lost 7 bases and the J segment 3 bases; nucleotides outside the gene matches: 2. Germline-derived CDR1 and CDR2 are MNHEY and SVGAGI.

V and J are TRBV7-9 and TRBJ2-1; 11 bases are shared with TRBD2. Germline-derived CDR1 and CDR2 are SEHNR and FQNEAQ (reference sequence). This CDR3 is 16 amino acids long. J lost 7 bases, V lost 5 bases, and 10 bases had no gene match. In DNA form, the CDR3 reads TGTGCCAGCAGCCCTATAGCGGGAGGGCCATTGAATGAGCAGTTCTTC. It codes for CASSPIAGGPLNEQFF.

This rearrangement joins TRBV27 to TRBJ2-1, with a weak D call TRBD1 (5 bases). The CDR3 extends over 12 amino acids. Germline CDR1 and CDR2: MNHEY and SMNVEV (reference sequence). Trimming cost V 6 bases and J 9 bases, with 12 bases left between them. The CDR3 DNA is TGTGCCAGCAGAGGGGATCGGCGTGAGCAGTTCTTC. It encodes CASRGDRREQFF.

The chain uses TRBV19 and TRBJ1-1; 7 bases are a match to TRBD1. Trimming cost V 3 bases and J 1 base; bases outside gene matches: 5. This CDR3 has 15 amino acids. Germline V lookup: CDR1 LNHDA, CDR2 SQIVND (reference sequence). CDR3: CASSILGQKNTEAFF. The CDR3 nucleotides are TGTGCCAGTAGTATCCTGGGACAGAAGAACACTGAAGCTTTCTTT.

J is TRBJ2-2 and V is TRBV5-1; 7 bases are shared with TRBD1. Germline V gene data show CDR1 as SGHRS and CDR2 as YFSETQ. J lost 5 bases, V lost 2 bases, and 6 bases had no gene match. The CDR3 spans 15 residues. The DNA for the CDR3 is TGCGCCAGCAGCTTAGGGGGACAGCTTACCGGGGAGCTGTTTTTT. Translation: CASSLGGQLTGELFF.

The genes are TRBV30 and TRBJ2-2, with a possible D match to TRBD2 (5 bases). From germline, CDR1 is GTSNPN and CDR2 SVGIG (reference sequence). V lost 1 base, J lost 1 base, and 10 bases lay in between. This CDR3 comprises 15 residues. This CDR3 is CAWSGVALNTGELFF. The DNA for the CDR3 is TGTGCCTGGAGTGGGGTAGCGCTGAACACCGGGGAGCTGTTTTTT.

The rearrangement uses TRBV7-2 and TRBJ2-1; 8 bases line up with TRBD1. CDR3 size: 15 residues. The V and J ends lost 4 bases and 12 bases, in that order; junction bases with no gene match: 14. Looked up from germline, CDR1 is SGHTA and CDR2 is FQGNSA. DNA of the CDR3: TGTGCCAGCAGCTCCGCGACAGGGGCCTTGGAGGTGCAGTTCTTC. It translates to CASSSATGALEVQFF. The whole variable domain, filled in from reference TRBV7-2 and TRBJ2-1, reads GAGVSQSPSNKVTEKGKDVELRCDPISGHTALYWYRQSLGQGLEFLIYFQGNSAPDKSGLPSDRFSAERTGGSVSTLTIQRTQQEDSAVYLCASSSATGALEVQFFGPGTRLTVL.

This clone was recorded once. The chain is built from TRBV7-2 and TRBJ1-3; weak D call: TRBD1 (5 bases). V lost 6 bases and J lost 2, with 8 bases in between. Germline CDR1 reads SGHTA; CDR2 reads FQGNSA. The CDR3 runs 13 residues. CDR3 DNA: TGTGCCAGCAGTGACAGCCCTGGAAACACCATATATTTT. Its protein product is CASSDSPGNTIYF.

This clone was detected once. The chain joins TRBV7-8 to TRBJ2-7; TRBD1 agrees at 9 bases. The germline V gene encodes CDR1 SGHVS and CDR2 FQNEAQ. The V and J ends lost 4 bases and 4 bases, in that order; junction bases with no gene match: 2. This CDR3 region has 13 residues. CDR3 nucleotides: TGTGCCAGCAGCTGGGGACAGGGATACGAGCAGTACTTC. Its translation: CASSWGQGYEQYF.

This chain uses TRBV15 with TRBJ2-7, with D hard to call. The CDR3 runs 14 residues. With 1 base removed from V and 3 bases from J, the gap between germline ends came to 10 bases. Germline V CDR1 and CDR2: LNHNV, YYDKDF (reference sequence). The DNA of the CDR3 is TGTGCCACCAGCAGAGGCGGAGATGTCTACGAGCAGTACTTC. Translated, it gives CATSRGGDVYEQYF.

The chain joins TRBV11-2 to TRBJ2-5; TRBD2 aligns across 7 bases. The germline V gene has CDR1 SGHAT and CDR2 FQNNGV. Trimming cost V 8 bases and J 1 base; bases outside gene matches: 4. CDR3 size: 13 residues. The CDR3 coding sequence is TGTGCCAGCTCCAGCGGGGCCCAAGAGACCCAGTACTTC. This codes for CASSSGAQETQYF. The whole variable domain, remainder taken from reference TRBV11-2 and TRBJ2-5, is EAGVAQSPRYKIIEKRQSVAFWCNPISGHATLYWYQQILGQGPKLLIQFQNNGVVDDSQLPKDRFSAERLKGVDSTLKIQPAKLEDSAVYLCASSSGAQETQYFGPGTRLLVL.

The CDR3 loop reads CASSLIREFGYEQYF. The CDR3 nucleotides read TGTGCCAGCAGTTTAATCCGGGAGTTTGGATACGAGCAGTACTTC. The chain has TRBV27 and TRBJ2-7; the D gene is possibly TRBD2 (6 bases). The V gene lost 2 bases and the J gene lost 4 bases, with 15 bases spanning the gap. CDR3 length: 15 residues. CDR1 and CDR2 (germline): MNHEY, SMNVEV (reference sequence).

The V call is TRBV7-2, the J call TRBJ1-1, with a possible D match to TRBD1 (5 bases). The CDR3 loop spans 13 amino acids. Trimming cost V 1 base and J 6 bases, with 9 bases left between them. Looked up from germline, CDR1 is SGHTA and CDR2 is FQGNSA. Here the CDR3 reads CASSLVIGAEAFF. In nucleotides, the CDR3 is TGTGCCAGCAGCTTAGTAATAGGGGCTGAAGCTTTCTTT.

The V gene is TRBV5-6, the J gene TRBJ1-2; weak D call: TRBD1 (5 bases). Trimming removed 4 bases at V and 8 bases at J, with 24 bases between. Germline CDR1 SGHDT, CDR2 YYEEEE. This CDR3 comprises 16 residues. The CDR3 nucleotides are TGTGCCAGCAGCCCGGAGGGGCCTGGAGAGCTAGGGGGCTACACCTTC. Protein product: CASSPEGPGELGGYTF.

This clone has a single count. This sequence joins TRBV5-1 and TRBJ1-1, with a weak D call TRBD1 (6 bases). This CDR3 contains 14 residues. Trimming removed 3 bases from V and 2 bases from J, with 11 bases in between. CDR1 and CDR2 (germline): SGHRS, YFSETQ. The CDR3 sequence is CASSSGQSNTEAFF. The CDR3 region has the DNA TGCGCCAGCAGCTCCGGACAGTCTAACACTGAAGCTTTCTTT.

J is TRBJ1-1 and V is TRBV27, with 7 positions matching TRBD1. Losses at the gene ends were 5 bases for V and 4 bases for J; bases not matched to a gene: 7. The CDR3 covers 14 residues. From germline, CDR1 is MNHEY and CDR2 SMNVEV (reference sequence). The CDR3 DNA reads TGTGCCAGCAGTCTAAACCAGGGGGGCACTGAAGCTTTCTTT. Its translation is CASSLNQGGTEAFF.

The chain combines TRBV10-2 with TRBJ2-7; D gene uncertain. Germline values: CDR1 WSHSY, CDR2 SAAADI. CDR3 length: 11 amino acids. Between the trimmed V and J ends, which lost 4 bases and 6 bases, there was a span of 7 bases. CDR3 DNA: TGCGCCAGCAGTGCCCCGTTCGAGCAGTACTTC. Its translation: CASSAPFEQYF.

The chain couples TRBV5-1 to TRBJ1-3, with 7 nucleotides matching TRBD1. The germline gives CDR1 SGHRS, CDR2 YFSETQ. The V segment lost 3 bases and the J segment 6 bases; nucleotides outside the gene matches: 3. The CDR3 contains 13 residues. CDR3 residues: CASSSGQKNTIYF. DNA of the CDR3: TGCGCCAGCAGCTCGGGACAGAAAAACACCATATATTTT. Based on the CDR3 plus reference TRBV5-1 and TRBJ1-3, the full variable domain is KAGVTQTPRYLIKTRGQQVTLSCSPISGHRSVSWYQQTPGQGLQFLFEYFSETQRNKGNFPGRFSGRQFSNSRSEMNVSTLELGDSALYLCASSSGQKNTIYFGEGSWLTVV.